One and the same sample provided the 6 T cell receptor beta chains below, sequenced in a study of shared clonotypes between healthy human individuals. Data came from immunoSEQ multiplex PCR; TCRdb stores just in-frame clones and leaves some out. The sample includes about 2 million clones, over 85% seen only once; the top ten take more than 0.1%. Specimen: naive CD4+ T cells sorted from blood. The subset here: CD45RA+ positively selected. These receptors originate from a man aged 18 to 29 in good health.

The V gene is TRBV7-6, the J gene TRBJ2-1; 9 positions agree with TRBD2. Trimming at V came to 3 bases and at J to 5 bases, leaving 5 bases not matched to a gene. This CDR3 has 15 amino acids. The germline V gene encodes CDR1 SGHVS and CDR2 FNYEAQ. CDR3 loop: CASSLGLAGHNEQFF. The CDR3 DNA reads as TGTGCCAGCAGCTTGGGGCTAGCGGGGCACAATGAGCAGTTCTTC.

This chain connects TRBV30 to TRBJ1-1; D might be TRBD1 (6 bases). The length of the CDR3 is 11 residues. Germline V lookup: CDR1 GTSNPN, CDR2 SVGIG (reference sequence). With 1 base removed from V and 8 bases from J, the gap between germline ends came to 8 bases. CDR3 protein: CAWSADSEAFF. For the CDR3, the DNA is TGTGCCTGGAGTGCGGACAGCGAAGCTTTCTTT.

The chain uses TRBV5-1 and TRBJ1-3; D call uncertain. V dropped 4 bases and J dropped 0 bases, with 11 bases sitting between them. There are 15 residues in the CDR3. CDR1 is SGHRS and CDR2 is YFSETQ in the germline V gene. CDR3 amino acids: CASSPSQDSGNTIYF. CDR3 DNA: TGCGCCAGCAGCCCGAGCCAGGACTCTGGAAACACCATATATTTT.

The chain couples TRBV5-1 to TRBJ2-1; TRBD1 might be the D (6 bases). From germline, CDR1 is SGHRS and CDR2 YFSETQ. This CDR3 is built from 15 residues. V lost 3 bases to trimming and J lost 3 bases, with 13 bases between them. The CDR3 sequence is CASSYAGESYNEQFF. Written as DNA, the CDR3 is TGCGCCAGCAGCTACGCAGGGGAGAGCTACAATGAGCAGTTCTTC.

The V gene is TRBV11-2, the J gene TRBJ2-1; D might be TRBD2 (6 bases). The CDR3 is 15 residues long. Germline-derived CDR1 and CDR2 are SGHAT and FQNNGV. Trimming took 4 bases from V and 8 from J, leaving 18 bases between them. CDR3 nucleotide sequence: TGTGCCAGCAGCTCCGGGACTTACCCGAGGGATGAGCAGTTCTTC. Translation gives CASSSGTYPRDEQFF.

V gene TRBV9 combines with J gene TRBJ1-2, with 7 bases matching TRBD1. After removal of 3 bases from V and 2 bases from J, the junction contained 4 bases not matched to a gene. Per the germline V gene, CDR1 is SGDLS and CDR2 is YYNGEE. There are 14 residues in the CDR3. The CDR3 region is CASSAGGQNYGYTF. The DNA of the CDR3 is TGTGCCAGCAGCGCAGGGGGGCAGAACTATGGCTACACCTTC.